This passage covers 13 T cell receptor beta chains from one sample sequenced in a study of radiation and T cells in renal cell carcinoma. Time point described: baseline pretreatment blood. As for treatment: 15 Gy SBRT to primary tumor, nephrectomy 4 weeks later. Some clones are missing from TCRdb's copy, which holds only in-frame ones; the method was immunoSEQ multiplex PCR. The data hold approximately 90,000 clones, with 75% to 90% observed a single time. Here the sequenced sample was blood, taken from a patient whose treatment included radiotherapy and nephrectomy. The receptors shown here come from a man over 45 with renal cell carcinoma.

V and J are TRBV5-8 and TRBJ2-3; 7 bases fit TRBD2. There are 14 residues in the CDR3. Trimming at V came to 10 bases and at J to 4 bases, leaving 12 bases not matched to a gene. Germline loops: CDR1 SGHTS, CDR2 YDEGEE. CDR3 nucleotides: TGTGCCCTGGGTCAAGGGGCGGGGGCAGATACGCAGTATTTT. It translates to CALGQGAGADTQYF.

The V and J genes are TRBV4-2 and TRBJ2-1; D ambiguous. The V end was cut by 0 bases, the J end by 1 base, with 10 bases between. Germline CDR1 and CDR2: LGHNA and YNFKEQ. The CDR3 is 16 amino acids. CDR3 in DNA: TGTGCCAGCAGCCAAGAACCAGCGCAATCCTACAATGAGCAGTTCTTC. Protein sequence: CASSQEPAQSYNEQFF.

The CDR3 protein is CASSESFDEQYF. The DNA for the CDR3 is TGCGCCAGCAGTGAGTCCTTCGACGAGCAGTACTTC. The chain combines TRBV10-2 with TRBJ2-7; D gene uncertain. Trimming left V 0 bases short and J 5 bases short, with 5 bases between. Looked up from germline, CDR1 is WSHSY and CDR2 is SAAADI. The CDR3 loop spans 12 amino acids.

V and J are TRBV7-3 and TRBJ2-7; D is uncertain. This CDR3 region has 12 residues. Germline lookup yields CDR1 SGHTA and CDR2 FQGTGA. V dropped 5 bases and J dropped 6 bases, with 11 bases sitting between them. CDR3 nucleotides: TGTGCCAGCAGCGACCTAGGTCGCGAGCAGTACTTC. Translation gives CASSDLGREQYF.

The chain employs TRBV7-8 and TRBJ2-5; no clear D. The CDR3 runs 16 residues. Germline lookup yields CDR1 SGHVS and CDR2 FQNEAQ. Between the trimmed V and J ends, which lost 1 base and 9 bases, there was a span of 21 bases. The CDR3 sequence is CASSLVAGFRLGAQYF. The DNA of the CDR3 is TGTGCCAGCAGCTTAGTTGCAGGTTTCCGGCTTGGTGCCCAGTACTTC.

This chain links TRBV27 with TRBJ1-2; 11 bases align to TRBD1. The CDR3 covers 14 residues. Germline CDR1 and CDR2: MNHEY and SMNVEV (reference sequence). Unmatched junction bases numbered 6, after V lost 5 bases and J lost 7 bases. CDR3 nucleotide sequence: TGTGCCAGCAGTCGGACAGGGGGCACGGGTGGCTACACCTTC. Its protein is CASSRTGGTGGYTF.

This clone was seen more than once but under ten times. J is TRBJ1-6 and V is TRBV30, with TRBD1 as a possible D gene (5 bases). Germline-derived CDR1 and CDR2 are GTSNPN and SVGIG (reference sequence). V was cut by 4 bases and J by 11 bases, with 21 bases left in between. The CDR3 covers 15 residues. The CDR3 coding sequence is TGTGCCTGGAATACCCCGGGACCCCTGGCCCCACCCCTCCACTTT. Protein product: CAWNTPGPLAPPLHF.

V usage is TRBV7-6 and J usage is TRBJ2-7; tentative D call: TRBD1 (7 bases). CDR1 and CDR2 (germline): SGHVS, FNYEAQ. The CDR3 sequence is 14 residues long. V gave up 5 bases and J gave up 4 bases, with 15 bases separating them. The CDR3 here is CASSRGTEDYEQYF. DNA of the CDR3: TGTGCCAGCAGCCGCGGGACAGAAGATTACGAGCAGTACTTC.

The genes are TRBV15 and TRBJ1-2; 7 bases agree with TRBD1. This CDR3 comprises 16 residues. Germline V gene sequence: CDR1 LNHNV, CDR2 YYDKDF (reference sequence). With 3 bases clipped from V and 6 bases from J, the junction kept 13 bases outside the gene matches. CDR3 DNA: TGTGCCACCAGCAGCCTCATCCCTAGACAGGGCGATGGCTACACCTTC. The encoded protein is CATSSLIPRQGDGYTF.

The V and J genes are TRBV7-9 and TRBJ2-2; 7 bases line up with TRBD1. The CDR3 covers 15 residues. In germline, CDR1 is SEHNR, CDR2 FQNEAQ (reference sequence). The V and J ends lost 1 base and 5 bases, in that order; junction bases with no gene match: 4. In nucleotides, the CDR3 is TGTGCCAGCAGCTTAGGGTCGACAGGGACCGGGGAGCTGTTTTTT. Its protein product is CASSLGSTGTGELFF.

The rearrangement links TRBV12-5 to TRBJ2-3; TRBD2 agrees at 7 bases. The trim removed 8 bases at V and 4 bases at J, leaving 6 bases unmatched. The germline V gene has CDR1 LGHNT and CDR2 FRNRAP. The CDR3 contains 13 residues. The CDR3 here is CASLASGADTQYF. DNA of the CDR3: TGTGCTAGTTTGGCTAGCGGCGCAGATACGCAGTATTTT.

The CDR3 DNA sequence: TGTGCCAGCAGGTCCTCTTATGGGACAGGGGGGAATCAGCCCCAGCATTTT. Encoded protein: CASRSSYGTGGNQPQHF. The J gene is TRBJ1-5, the V gene TRBV27; 11 bases agree with TRBD1. This CDR3 comprises 17 residues. Per germline, CDR1 MNHEY and CDR2 SMNVEV (reference sequence). Germline trimming cut 6 bases from V and 4 bases from J; bases unmatched to any gene: 11.

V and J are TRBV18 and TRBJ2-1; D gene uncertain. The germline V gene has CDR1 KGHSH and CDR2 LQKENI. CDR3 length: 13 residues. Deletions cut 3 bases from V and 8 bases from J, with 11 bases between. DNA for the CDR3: TGTGCCAGCTCACCTAGGTTGGGTGATGAGCAGTTCTTC. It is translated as CASSPRLGDEQFF.